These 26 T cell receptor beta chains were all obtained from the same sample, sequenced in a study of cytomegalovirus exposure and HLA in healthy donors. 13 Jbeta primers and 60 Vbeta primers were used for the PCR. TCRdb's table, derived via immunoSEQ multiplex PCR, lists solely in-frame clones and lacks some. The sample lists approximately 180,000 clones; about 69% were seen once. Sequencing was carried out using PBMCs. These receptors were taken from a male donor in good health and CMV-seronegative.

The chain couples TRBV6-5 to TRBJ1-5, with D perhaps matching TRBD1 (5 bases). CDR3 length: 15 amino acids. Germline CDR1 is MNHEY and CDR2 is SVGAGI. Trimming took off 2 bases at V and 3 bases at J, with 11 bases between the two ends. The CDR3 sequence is CASSYGGEANQPQHF. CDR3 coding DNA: TGTGCCAGCAGTTACGGGGGGGAGGCCAATCAGCCCCAGCATTTT.

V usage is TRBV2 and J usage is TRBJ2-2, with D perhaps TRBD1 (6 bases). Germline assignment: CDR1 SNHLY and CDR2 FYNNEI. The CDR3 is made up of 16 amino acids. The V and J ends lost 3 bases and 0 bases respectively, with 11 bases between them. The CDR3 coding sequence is TGTGCCAGCAGTGAGTTGGGGGCTACGAACACCGGGGAGCTGTTTTTT. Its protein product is CASSELGATNTGELFF.

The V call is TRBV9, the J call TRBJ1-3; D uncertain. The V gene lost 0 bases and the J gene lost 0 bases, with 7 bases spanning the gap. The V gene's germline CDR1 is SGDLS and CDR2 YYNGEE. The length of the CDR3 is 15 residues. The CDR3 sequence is CASSVERASGNTIYF. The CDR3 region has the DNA TGTGCCAGCAGCGTAGAGAGGGCCTCTGGAAACACCATATATTTT.

The DNA for the CDR3 is TGTGCCAGCAGCTTCGGGTCGGGCAATGAGCAGTTCTTC. It encodes CASSFGSGNEQFF. The chain carries TRBV11-3 and TRBJ2-1; D is unclear. Trimming removed 3 bases from V and 6 bases from J, with 9 bases in between. Per germline, CDR1 SGHNT and CDR2 YENEEA. The CDR3 is made up of 13 amino acids.

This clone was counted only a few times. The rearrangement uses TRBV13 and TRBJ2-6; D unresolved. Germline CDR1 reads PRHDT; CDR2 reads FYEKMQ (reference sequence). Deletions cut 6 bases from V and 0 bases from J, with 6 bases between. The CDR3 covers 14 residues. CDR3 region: CASRPLSGANVLTF. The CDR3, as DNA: TGTGCCAGCAGGCCACTCTCTGGGGCCAACGTCCTGACTTTC.

CDR3 in amino acids: CASSLYQGAGEQYF. CDR3 DNA: TGTGCCAGCAGCTTATATCAGGGGGCGGGAGAGCAGTACTTC. This chain connects TRBV7-3 to TRBJ2-7, with 8 bases that match TRBD1. Germline V CDR1 and CDR2: SGHTA, FQGTGA. The junction had 7 bases not matched to a gene; V was cut back by 2 bases and J by 7 bases. The CDR3 is 14 amino acids.

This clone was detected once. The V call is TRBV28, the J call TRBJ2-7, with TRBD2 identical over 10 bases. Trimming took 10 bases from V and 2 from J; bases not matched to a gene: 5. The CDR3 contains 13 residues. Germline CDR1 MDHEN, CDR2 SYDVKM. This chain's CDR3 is CAIKAGGPYEQYF. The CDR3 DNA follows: TGTGCCATCAAAGCGGGAGGGCCCTACGAGCAGTACTTC.

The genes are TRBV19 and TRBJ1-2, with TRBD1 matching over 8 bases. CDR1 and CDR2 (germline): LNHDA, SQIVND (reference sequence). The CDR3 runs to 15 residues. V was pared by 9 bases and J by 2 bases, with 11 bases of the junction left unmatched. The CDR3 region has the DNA TGTGCCAGCGGGGAGCCTCAGGGGGCGAACTATGGCTACACCTTC. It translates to CASGEPQGANYGYTF. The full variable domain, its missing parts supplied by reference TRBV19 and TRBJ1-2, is DGGITQSPKYLFRKEGQNVTLSCEQNLNHDAMYWYRQDPGQGLRLIYYSQIVNDFQKGDIAEGYSVSREKKESFPLTVTSAQKNPTAFYLCASGEPQGANYGYTFGSGTRLTVV.

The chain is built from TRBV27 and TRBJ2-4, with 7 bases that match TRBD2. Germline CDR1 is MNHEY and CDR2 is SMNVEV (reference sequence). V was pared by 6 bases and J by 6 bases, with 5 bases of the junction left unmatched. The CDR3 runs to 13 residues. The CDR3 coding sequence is TGTGCCAGCAGAGAAGCGGGGAGAAACATTCAGTACTTC. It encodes CASREAGRNIQYF.

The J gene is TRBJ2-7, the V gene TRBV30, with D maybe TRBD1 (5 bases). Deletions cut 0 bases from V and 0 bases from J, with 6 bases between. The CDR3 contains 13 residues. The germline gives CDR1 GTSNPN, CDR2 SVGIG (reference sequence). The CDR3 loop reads CAWSVQDSYEQYF. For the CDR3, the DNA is TGTGCCTGGAGTGTACAGGACTCCTACGAGCAGTACTTC.

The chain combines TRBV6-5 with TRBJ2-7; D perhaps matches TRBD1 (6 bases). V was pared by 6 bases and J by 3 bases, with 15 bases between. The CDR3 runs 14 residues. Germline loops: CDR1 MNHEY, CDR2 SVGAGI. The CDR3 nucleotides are TGTGCCAGCAGACTCAACACAGGGTTCTACGAGCAGTACTTC. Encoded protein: CASRLNTGFYEQYF.

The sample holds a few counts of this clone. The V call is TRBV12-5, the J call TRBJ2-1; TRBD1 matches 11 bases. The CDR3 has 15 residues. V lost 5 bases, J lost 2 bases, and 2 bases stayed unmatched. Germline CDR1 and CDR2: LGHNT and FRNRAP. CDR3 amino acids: CASGPGQGAYNEQFF. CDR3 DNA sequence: TGTGCTAGTGGTCCGGGACAGGGGGCCTACAATGAGCAGTTCTTC. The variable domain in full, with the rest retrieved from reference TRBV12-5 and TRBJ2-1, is DARVTQTPRHKVTEMGQEVTMRCQPILGHNTVFWYRQTMMQGLELLAYFRNRAPLDDSGMPKDRFSAEMPDATLATLKIQPSEPRDSAVYFCASGPGQGAYNEQFFGPGTRLTVL.

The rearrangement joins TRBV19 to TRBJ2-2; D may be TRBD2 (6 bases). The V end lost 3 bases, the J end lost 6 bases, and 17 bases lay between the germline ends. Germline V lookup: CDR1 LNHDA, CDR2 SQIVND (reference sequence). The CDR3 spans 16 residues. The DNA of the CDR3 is TGTGCCAGTAGTATGGGGGGACTCTCGGCTTCCGGGGAGCTGTTTTTT. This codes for CASSMGGLSASGELFF. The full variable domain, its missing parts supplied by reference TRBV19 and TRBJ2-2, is DGGITQSPKYLFRKEGQNVTLSCEQNLNHDAMYWYRQDPGQGLRLIYYSQIVNDFQKGDIAEGYSVSREKKESFPLTVTSAQKNPTAFYLCASSMGGLSASGELFFGEGSRLTVL.

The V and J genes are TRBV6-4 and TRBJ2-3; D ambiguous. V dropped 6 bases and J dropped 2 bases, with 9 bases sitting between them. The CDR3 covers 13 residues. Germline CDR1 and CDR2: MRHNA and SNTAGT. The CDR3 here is CASRQTVTDTQYF. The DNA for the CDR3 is TGTGCCAGCAGGCAAACAGTCACAGATACGCAGTATTTT.

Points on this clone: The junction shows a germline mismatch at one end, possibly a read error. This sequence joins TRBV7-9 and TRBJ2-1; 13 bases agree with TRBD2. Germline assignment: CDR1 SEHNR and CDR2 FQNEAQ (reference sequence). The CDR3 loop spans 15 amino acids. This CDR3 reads CSSSLGTSGENEQFF. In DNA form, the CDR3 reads TGTTCCAGCAGCTTAGGGACTAGCGGGGAAAATGAGCAGTTCTTC.

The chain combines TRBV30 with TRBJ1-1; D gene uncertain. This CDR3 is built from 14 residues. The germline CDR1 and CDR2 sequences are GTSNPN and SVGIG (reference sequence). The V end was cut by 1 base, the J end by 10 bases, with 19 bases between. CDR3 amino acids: CAWSEVAIGGGAFF. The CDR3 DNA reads TGTGCCTGGAGTGAGGTGGCAATAGGAGGAGGAGCTTTCTTT.

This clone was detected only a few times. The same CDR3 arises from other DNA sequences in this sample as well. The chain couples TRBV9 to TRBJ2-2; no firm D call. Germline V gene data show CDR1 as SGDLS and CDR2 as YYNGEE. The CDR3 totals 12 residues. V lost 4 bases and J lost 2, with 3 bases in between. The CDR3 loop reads CASSLNTGELFF. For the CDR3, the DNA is TGTGCCAGCAGCCTTAACACCGGGGAGCTGTTTTTT.

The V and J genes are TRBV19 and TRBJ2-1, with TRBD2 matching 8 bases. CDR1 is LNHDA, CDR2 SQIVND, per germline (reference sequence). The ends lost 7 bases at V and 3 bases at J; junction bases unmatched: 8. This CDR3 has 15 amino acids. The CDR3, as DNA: TGTGCCAGTACCTCCGGGAGGGCGGACTACAATGAGCAGTTCTTC. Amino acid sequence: CASTSGRADYNEQFF.

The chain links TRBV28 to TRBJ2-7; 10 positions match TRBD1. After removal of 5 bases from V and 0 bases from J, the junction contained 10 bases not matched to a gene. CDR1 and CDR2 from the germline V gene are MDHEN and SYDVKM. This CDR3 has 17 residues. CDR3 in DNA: TGTGCCAGCAGTCCAGGGACAGGGGTTTTTGGCTCCTACGAGCAGTACTTC. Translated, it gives CASSPGTGVFGSYEQYF.

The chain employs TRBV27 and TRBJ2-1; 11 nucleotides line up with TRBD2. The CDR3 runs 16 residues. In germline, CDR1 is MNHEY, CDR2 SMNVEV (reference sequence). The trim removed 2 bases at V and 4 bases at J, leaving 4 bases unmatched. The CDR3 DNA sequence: TGTGCCAGCAGTTTACAGCTAGCGGGAGGATACAATGAGCAGTTCTTC. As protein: CASSLQLAGGYNEQFF.

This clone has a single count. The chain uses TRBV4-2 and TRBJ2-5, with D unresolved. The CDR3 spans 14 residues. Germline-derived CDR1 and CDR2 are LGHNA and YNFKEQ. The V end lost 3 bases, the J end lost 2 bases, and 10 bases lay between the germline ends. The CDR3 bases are TGTGCCAGCAGCCAGCAGCTAGTTCAAGAGACCCAGTACTTC. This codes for CASSQQLVQETQYF.

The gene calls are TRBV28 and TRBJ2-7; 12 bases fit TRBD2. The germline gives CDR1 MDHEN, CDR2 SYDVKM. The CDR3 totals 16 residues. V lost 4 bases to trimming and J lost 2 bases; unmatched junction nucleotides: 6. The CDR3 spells CASSSPGLAGTYEQYF. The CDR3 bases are TGTGCCAGCAGTTCCCCCGGACTAGCGGGAACCTACGAGCAGTACTTC.

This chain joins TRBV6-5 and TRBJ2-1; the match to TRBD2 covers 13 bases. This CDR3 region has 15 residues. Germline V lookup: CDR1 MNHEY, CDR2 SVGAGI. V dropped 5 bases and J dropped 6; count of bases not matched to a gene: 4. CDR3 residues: CASSPGLAGLNEQFF. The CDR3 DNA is TGTGCCAGCAGTCCGGGACTAGCGGGACTCAATGAGCAGTTCTTC.

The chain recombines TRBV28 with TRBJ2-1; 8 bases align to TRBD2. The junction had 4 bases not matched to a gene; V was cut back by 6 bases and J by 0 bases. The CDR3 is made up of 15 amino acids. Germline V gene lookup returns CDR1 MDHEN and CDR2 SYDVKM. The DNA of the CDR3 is TGTGCCAGCAGCCGGAGCGGGAGCTCCTACAATGAGCAGTTCTTC. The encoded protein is CASSRSGSSYNEQFF.

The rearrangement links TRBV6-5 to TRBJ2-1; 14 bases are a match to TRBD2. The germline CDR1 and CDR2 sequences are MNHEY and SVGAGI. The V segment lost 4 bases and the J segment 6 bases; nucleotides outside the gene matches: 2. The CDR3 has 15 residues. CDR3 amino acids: CASSWTSGRSNEQFF. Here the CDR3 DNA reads TGTGCCAGCAGTTGGACTAGCGGGAGGAGCAATGAGCAGTTCTTC.

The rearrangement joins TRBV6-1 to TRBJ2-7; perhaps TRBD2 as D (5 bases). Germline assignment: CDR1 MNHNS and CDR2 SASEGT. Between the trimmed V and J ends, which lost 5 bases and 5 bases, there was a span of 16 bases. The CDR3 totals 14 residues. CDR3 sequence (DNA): TGTGCCAGCAGTACCCGACCCCTCGGGAACGAGCAGTACTTC. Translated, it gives CASSTRPLGNEQYF.